The rows below give T cell receptor beta chains drawn from one sample of a study of shared clonotypes between healthy human individuals. Libraries were prepared by immunoSEQ multiplex PCR; TCRdb keeps only in-frame clonotypes and omits some of them. The data contain about 530,000 clones, around 96% of them singletons. Sample: naive CD4+ T cells sorted from blood. The receptors originated from a woman in her thirties in good health. The CDR3 runs from the conserved cysteine through the conserved F or W. The order of the fields is clone size, D gene, V gene, J gene, CDR3 DNA, CDR3 protein. A D gene is named only where the DNA matches it firmly. Size values are once, few and many counts, or a class for expanded clones, and some rows have none.

clone size: .
D gene: .
V gene: TRBV7-2
J gene: TRBJ2-2
CDR3 DNA: TGTGCCAGCAGCTGGACACTGAACACCGGGGAGCTGTTTTTT
CDR3 protein: CASSWTLNTGELFF

clone size: .
D gene: .
V gene: TRBV28
J gene: TRBJ2-7
CDR3 DNA: TGTGCCAGCAGCTCATCCTCCTACGAGCAGTACTTC
CDR3 protein: CASSSSSYEQYF

clone size: once
D gene: .
V gene: TRBV29-1
J gene: TRBJ2-5
CDR3 DNA: TGCAGCGTGCCCTCAGGGGCCTCTCCCACGGAGACCCAGTACTTC
CDR3 protein: CSVPSGASPTETQYF

clone size: .
D gene: .
V gene: TRBV5-8
J gene: TRBJ1-6
CDR3 DNA: TGTGCCAGCAGCTTGCGTTGGGGAAATTCACCCCTCCACTTT
CDR3 protein: CASSLRWGNSPLHF

clone size: .
D gene: TRBD2
V gene: TRBV7-8
J gene: TRBJ2-2
CDR3 DNA: TGTGCCAGCAGCAAGGGACTAGCGGGACCCCCCGGGGAGCTGTTTTTT
CDR3 protein: CASSKGLAGPPGELFF

clone size: once
D gene: .
V gene: TRBV4-2
J gene: TRBJ1-2
CDR3 DNA: TGTGCCAGCAGCCACGGGGGATACAACTATGGCTACACCTTC
CDR3 protein: CASSHGGYNYGYTF

clone size: .
D gene: .
V gene: TRBV18
J gene: TRBJ2-1
CDR3 DNA: TGTGCCAGCTCATTTGCGTCCCTCGTAGCAGGGGAAGGGGATGAGCAGTTCTTC
CDR3 protein: CASSFASLVAGEGDEQFF

clone size: once
D gene: .
V gene: TRBV6-5
J gene: TRBJ2-7
CDR3 DNA: TGTGCCAGCAGTTACCGCGTTGGGGGGACAAAATACGAGCAGTACTTC
CDR3 protein: CASSYRVGGTKYEQYF

clone size: once
D gene: TRBD1
V gene: TRBV4-2
J gene: TRBJ1-5
CDR3 DNA: TGTGCCAGCAGCCTCCGGGACAGTGGGCATTTT
CDR3 protein: CASSLRDSGHF

clone size: .
D gene: TRBD1
V gene: TRBV5-1
J gene: TRBJ2-3
CDR3 DNA: TGCGCCAGCAGCTTCCGAGGGGGCCCCTCGTTAGCGGATACGCAGTATTTT
CDR3 protein: CASSFRGGPSLADTQYF

clone size: .
D gene: .
V gene: TRBV18
J gene: TRBJ2-2
CDR3 DNA: TGTGCCAGCTCACCGGGATTTTTGAGGGAGCTGTTTTTT
CDR3 protein: CASSPGFLRELFF

clone size: once
D gene: TRBD2
V gene: TRBV7-9
J gene: TRBJ2-3
CDR3 DNA: TGTGCCAGCAGCCGACGGGGGGGATTTTCGAGACGCGGGACAGATACGCAGTATTTT
CDR3 protein: CASSRRGGFSRRGTDTQYF

clone size: .
D gene: .
V gene: TRBV30
J gene: TRBJ1-3
CDR3 DNA: TGTGCCTGGAGACTACGGTCTGGAAACACCATATATTTT
CDR3 protein: CAWRLRSGNTIYF

clone size: .
D gene: .
V gene: TRBV28
J gene: TRBJ1-5
CDR3 DNA: TGTGCCAGCACTGAGACAGATCAGCCCCAGCATTTT
CDR3 protein: CASTETDQPQHF

clone size: .
D gene: .
V gene: TRBV28
J gene: TRBJ2-7
CDR3 DNA: TGTGCCAGCAGTTTAGGGGGGACTCCCATATCCTACGAGCAGTACTTC
CDR3 protein: CASSLGGTPISYEQYF

clone size: .
D gene: .
V gene: TRBV7-9
J gene: TRBJ1-1
CDR3 DNA: TGTGCCAGCAGCGGAAGCCCGGGACCTAAAATGAACACTGAAGCTTTCTTT
CDR3 protein: CASSGSPGPKMNTEAFF

clone size: .
D gene: TRBD2
V gene: TRBV4-1
J gene: TRBJ2-5
CDR3 DNA: TGCGCCAGCAGCCACCCTAGCGGGAGGTTACAAGAGACCCAGTACTTC
CDR3 protein: CASSHPSGRLQETQYF

clone size: .
D gene: .
V gene: TRBV5-1
J gene: TRBJ1-1
CDR3 DNA: TGCGCCAGCAGCTTGCGGGGCCATGAAGCTTTCTTT
CDR3 protein: CASSLRGHEAFF